The 29 T cell receptor beta chains reported below all come from one sample, sequenced in a study of cytomegalovirus exposure and HLA in healthy donors (dated by TCRdb to the late 2010s). The library relied on the immunoSEQ multiplex PCR assay. Here the immuneACCESS table is served through TCRdb, limited to in-frame sequences with V and J called. Missing clones are a known gap in these copies; in checked studies unresolved V genes cover under half, and the rest lacks a known reason. The sample table shows tens of thousands of clones, and 84% are seen once. Over 10% of the sample goes to the ten largest clones. The specimen sequenced was PBMCs. These receptor sequences come from a young woman in good health and CMV-seropositive.

V is TRBV5-1 and J is TRBJ2-1; TRBD1 aligns across 10 bases. With 4 bases clipped from V and 6 bases from J, the junction kept 16 bases outside the gene matches. The CDR3 has 18 residues. In germline, CDR1 is SGHRS, CDR2 YFSETQ. In nucleotides, the CDR3 is TGCGCCAGCAGCGTAGGTACGACAGGGGGCGAAACTGGCAATGAGCAGTTCTTC. Its protein product is CASSVGTTGGETGNEQFF.

J is TRBJ2-2 and V is TRBV1; the table gives TRBD2 as D, unverified against the DNA. TRBV1 is recorded as a pseudogene. The CDR3 sequence is 15 residues long. The CDR3, as DNA: TGCACCCCAGGCGGGGCGGGGGGGAGCACCGGGGAGCTGTTTTTT. Amino acid sequence: CTPGGAGGSTGELFF.

This chain uses TRBV11-2 with TRBJ1-5; TRBD1 is a possible D gene (6 bases). V was clipped by 6 bases and J by 2 bases, with 11 bases between them. The CDR3 length is 14 residues. Germline V gene sequence: CDR1 SGHAT, CDR2 FQNNGV. The CDR3 region is CASSPGVGNQPQHF. The CDR3 nucleotides read TGTGCCAGCAGTCCAGGGGTTGGCAATCAGCCCCAGCATTTT.

This sequence joins TRBV7-2 and TRBJ1-1; D unresolved. The germline V and J ends were trimmed by 3 bases and 7 bases, with 12 bases remaining between them. The CDR3 has 13 amino acids. CDR1 and CDR2 from the germline V gene are SGHTA and FQGNSA. Here the CDR3 DNA reads TGTGCCAGCAGCTTTCGGGGAGGTCGTGAAGCTTTCTTT. This sequence encodes CASSFRGGREAFF.

As for this clone: The same CDR3 also results from other DNA sequences found in this sample. This chain links TRBV15 with TRBJ2-5, with a possible D match to TRBD2 (7 bases). Trimming stripped 1 base from V and 4 bases from J, with 10 bases between. The CDR3 loop spans 14 amino acids. The V gene's germline CDR1 is LNHNV and CDR2 YYDKDF (reference sequence). The CDR3 DNA reads as TGTGCCACCAGCAGAGTAGGGGGGGGAGAGACCCAGTACTTC. Its protein product is CATSRVGGGETQYF. Supplemented by reference TRBV15 and TRBJ2-5, the full variable domain reads DAMVIQNPRYQVTQFGKPVTLSCSQTLNHNVMYWYQQKSSQAPKLLFHYYDKDFNNEADTPDNFQSRRPNTSFCFLDIRSPGLGDTAMYLCATSRVGGGETQYFGPGTRLLVL.

This clone was counted between two and nine times. This chain uses TRBV6-5 with TRBJ1-5; a possible D gene is TRBD1 (6 bases). Trimming pared 6 bases from V and 6 bases from J, leaving 9 bases between. This CDR3 has 12 amino acids. Looked up from germline, CDR1 is MNHEY and CDR2 is SVGAGI. CDR3 in DNA: TGTGCCAGCAGCCTCAGGGGTCAGCCCCAGCATTTT. Encoded protein: CASSLRGQPQHF.

A single count supports this clone. The J gene is TRBJ2-7, the V gene TRBV7-2; 7 positions match TRBD1. V lost 4 bases, J lost 2 bases, and 14 bases stayed unmatched. This CDR3 is built from 17 residues. Per the germline V gene, CDR1 is SGHTA and CDR2 is FQGNSA. CDR3 in amino acids: CASSSLSGDRVPYEQYF. The CDR3, as DNA: TGTGCCAGCAGCTCTTTGTCCGGCGACAGGGTCCCCTACGAGCAGTACTTC.

This clone was observed once. The chain joins TRBV7-2 to TRBJ2-1; TRBD2 is a possible D gene (5 bases). Trimming left V 0 bases short and J 6 bases short, with 12 bases between. Germline CDR1 is SGHTA and CDR2 is FQGNSA. This CDR3 is built from 15 residues. CDR3 loop: CASSLAPRVTNEQFF. The CDR3, as DNA: TGTGCCAGCAGCTTAGCGCCGCGGGTTACCAATGAGCAGTTCTTC.

This chain joins TRBV5-1 and TRBJ2-2, with D possibly TRBD1 on 6 matching bases. Germline V gives CDR1 SGHRS, CDR2 YFSETQ. CDR3 size: 14 residues. The V and J ends lost 5 bases and 1 base respectively, with 9 bases between them. CDR3 protein: CASRETGNTGELFF. The CDR3 DNA reads as TGCGCCAGCAGGGAGACAGGGAACACCGGGGAGCTGTTTTTT. Using reference TRBV5-1 and TRBJ2-2 for the parts outside the CDR3, the full variable domain is KAGVTQTPRYLIKTRGQQVTLSCSPISGHRSVSWYQQTPGQGLQFLFEYFSETQRNKGNFPGRFSGRQFSNSRSEMNVSTLELGDSALYLCASRETGNTGELFFGEGSRLTVL.

The chain combines TRBV4-3 with TRBJ1-4; weak D call: TRBD1 (5 bases). V was cut by 3 bases and J by 2 bases, with 10 bases left in between. The germline CDR1 and CDR2 sequences are LGHNA and YSLEER. The CDR3 has 15 residues. The CDR3 region has the DNA TGCGCCAGCAGCCAGACACAGGTCACTAATGAAAAACTGTTTTTT. Translating it yields CASSQTQVTNEKLFF.

A note on this clone: Additional DNA sequences in this sample encode the identical CDR3. The V call is TRBV6-5, the J call TRBJ2-7; 7 bases are a match to TRBD1. Germline CDR1 reads MNHEY; CDR2 reads SVGAGI. The CDR3 has 14 amino acids. V lost 4 bases to trimming and J lost 5 bases; unmatched junction nucleotides: 8. CDR3: CASSFNRGPHEQYF. The CDR3 DNA follows: TGTGCCAGCAGTTTCAACAGGGGACCCCACGAGCAGTACTTC.

V gene TRBV14 combines with J gene TRBJ1-2, with TRBD1 identical over 8 bases. Germline CDR1 and CDR2: SGHDN and FVKESK. The CDR3 length is 16 residues. Losses at the gene ends were 3 bases for V and 0 bases for J; bases not matched to a gene: 6. CDR3 in amino acids: CASSQVDRAANYGYTF. CDR3 nucleotides: TGTGCCAGCAGCCAGGTGGACAGGGCCGCTAACTATGGCTACACCTTC. The full variable domain, rest sourced from reference TRBV14 and TRBJ1-2, is EAGVTQFPSHSVIEKGQTVTLRCDPISGHDNLYWYRRVMGKEIKFLLHFVKESKQDESGMPNNRFLAERTGGTYSTLKVQPAELEDSGVYFCASSQVDRAANYGYTFGSGTRLTVV.

The chain recombines TRBV19 with TRBJ2-1; D is possibly TRBD1 (6 bases). The germline V gene encodes CDR1 LNHDA and CDR2 SQIVND (reference sequence). Trimming removed 8 bases at V and 7 bases at J, with 15 bases between. The CDR3 has 13 residues. The CDR3 is CASGVAGVNEQFF. The CDR3 bases are TGTGCCAGTGGTGTTGCAGGGGTAAATGAGCAGTTCTTC.

V gene TRBV4-1 combines with J gene TRBJ2-2; TRBD1 agrees at 9 bases. The CDR3 is made up of 16 amino acids. V lost 0 bases and J lost 1; bases outside the gene matches: 0. CDR1 and CDR2 from the germline V gene are MGHRA and YSYEKL. CDR3 protein: CASSQEGQGNTGELFF. The CDR3 bases are TGCGCCAGCAGCCAAGAGGGACAGGGGAACACCGGGGAGCTGTTTTTT.

The CDR3 spells CASSQPTRGLFYGYTF. CDR3 bases: TGCGCCAGCAGCCAACCAACCCGGGGACTTTTCTATGGCTACACCTTC. The chain uses TRBV4-1 and TRBJ1-2; perhaps TRBD1 as D (5 bases). The V end lost 2 bases, the J end lost 4 bases, and 17 bases lay between the germline ends. This CDR3 has 16 amino acids. The germline V gene encodes CDR1 MGHRA and CDR2 YSYEKL.

The chain recombines TRBV7-9 with TRBJ2-6, with D possibly being TRBD1 (5 bases). There are 16 residues in the CDR3. Germline V gene lookup returns CDR1 SEHNR and CDR2 FQNEAQ (reference sequence). Trimming removed 2 bases at V and 4 bases at J, with 12 bases between. CDR3 region: CASSLSRVSGANVLTF. The CDR3 region has the DNA TGTGCCAGCAGCTTAAGCAGGGTTTCAGGGGCCAACGTCCTGACTTTC.

This rearrangement joins TRBV2 to TRBJ1-1; TRBD1 might be the D (5 bases). In germline, CDR1 is SNHLY, CDR2 FYNNEI. The CDR3 sequence is 12 residues long. V was shortened by 5 bases and J by 4 bases, with 8 bases between the two germline ends. As DNA, the CDR3 is TGTGCCAGCAGTCAGGGCATCACTGAAGCTTTCTTT. Its translation is CASSQGITEAFF.

The rearrangement links TRBV29-1 to TRBJ2-7; a possible D gene is TRBD1 (5 bases). The germline V and J ends were trimmed by 5 bases and 3 bases, with 17 bases remaining between them. The CDR3 totals 14 residues. Germline V gene lookup returns CDR1 SQVTM and CDR2 ANQGSEA. This CDR3 reads CSVIGLQDHYEQYF. DNA of the CDR3: TGCAGCGTTATTGGCCTACAGGACCACTACGAGCAGTACTTC.

The J gene is TRBJ2-7, the V gene TRBV27; TRBD1 matches 10 bases. Germline trimming cut 4 bases from V and 6 bases from J; bases unmatched to any gene: 15. From germline, CDR1 is MNHEY and CDR2 SMNVEV (reference sequence). The length of the CDR3 is 17 residues. The CDR3 spells CASSSLGSGQGIPEQYF. The CDR3 nucleotides are TGTGCCAGCAGTTCGTTGGGCTCGGGACAGGGGATTCCCGAGCAGTACTTC.

The chain combines TRBV27 with TRBJ2-5; 8 bases fit TRBD2. The assigned J gene may be wrong: the sequence end matches TRBJ2-7 better. The CDR3 consists of 17 residues. Germline V gene sequence: CDR1 MNHEY, CDR2 SMNVEV (reference sequence). DNA for the CDR3: TGTGCCAGCAGTTTGTCTACTAGCGGCCACCTTTCCTACGAGCAGTACTTC. This sequence encodes CASSLSTSGHLSYEQYF.

The rearrangement uses TRBV25-1 and TRBJ2-3, with TRBD2 identical over 10 bases. This CDR3 contains 16 residues. Per germline, CDR1 MGHDK and CDR2 SYGVNS. V lost 2 bases to trimming and J lost 5 bases; unmatched junction nucleotides: 7. CDR3 nucleotide sequence: TGTGCCAGCAGTGAAAAGAAGCGGGGGGGCATAGATACGCAGTATTTT. It translates to CASSEKKRGGIDTQYF.

The genes are TRBV2 and TRBJ1-5, with no clear D. Deletions cut 4 bases from V and 2 bases from J, with 9 bases between. From germline, CDR1 is SNHLY and CDR2 FYNNEI. The CDR3 totals 14 residues. The CDR3 sequence: CASSVGFGNQPQHF. For the CDR3, the DNA is TGTGCCAGCAGTGTGGGCTTCGGCAATCAGCCCCAGCATTTT.

This clone has just one count. V is TRBV5-1 and J is TRBJ2-1; 7 positions match TRBD1. Germline CDR1 reads SGHRS; CDR2 reads YFSETQ. V lost 0 bases, J lost 0 bases, and 3 bases stayed unmatched. The CDR3 has 16 residues. This chain's CDR3 is CASSLGDRPSYNEQFF. The CDR3 DNA reads TGCGCCAGCAGCTTGGGGGACAGACCCTCCTACAATGAGCAGTTCTTC.

V gene TRBV20-1 combines with J gene TRBJ2-3; 8 bases align to TRBD2. Germline V gene lookup returns CDR1 DFQATT and CDR2 SNEGSKA (reference sequence). The CDR3 contains 11 residues. The V and J ends lost 6 bases and 5 bases, in that order; junction bases with no gene match: 1. CDR3 sequence: CSAGTRDTQYF. DNA of the CDR3: TGCAGTGCGGGGACTAGAGATACGCAGTATTTT.

This clone was detected only once. The rearrangement uses TRBV30 and TRBJ1-5; D not certain. The CDR3 totals 13 residues. The V and J ends lost 0 bases and 1 base respectively, with 4 bases between them. Germline lookup yields CDR1 GTSNPN and CDR2 SVGIG (reference sequence). CDR3 nucleotide sequence: TGTGCCTGGAGTGTACAGAGCAATCAGCCCCAGCATTTT. This encodes CAWSVQSNQPQHF.

The chain carries TRBV30 and TRBJ1-1; 7 bases line up with TRBD1. CDR3 length: 21 amino acids. With 3 bases clipped from V and 1 base from J, the junction kept 26 bases outside the gene matches. CDR1 is GTSNPN and CDR2 is SVGIG in the germline V gene (reference sequence). CDR3 DNA sequence: TGTGCCTGGAGCGGTTCCTTAGCTCCCGGGACAGCAAAAACACCGAACACTGAAGCTTTCTTT. Translated, it gives CAWSGSLAPGTAKTPNTEAFF.

The rearrangement joins TRBV28 to TRBJ2-2; D unclear. The CDR3 totals 12 residues. V was pared by 7 bases and J by 1 base, with 4 bases between. CDR1 is MDHEN, CDR2 SYDVKM, per germline. The CDR3 sequence: CASNRNTGELFF. The DNA of the CDR3 is TGTGCCAGCAATAGGAACACCGGGGAGCTGTTTTTT.

This chain connects TRBV6-5 to TRBJ2-3, with D possibly being TRBD1 (6 bases). Germline CDR1 MNHEY, CDR2 SVGAGI. The CDR3 length is 16 residues. V lost 0 bases and J 0 bases, leaving 10 bases between the germline ends. CDR3 residues: CASSYSMGQSTDTQYF. CDR3 DNA sequence: TGTGCCAGCAGTTACTCGATGGGACAAAGCACAGATACGCAGTATTTT.

The chain recombines TRBV5-1 with TRBJ1-4; D is perhaps TRBD1 (6 bases). Germline CDR1 and CDR2: SGHRS and YFSETQ. V lost 0 bases and J lost 11, with 11 bases in between. The CDR3 is made up of 13 amino acids. In DNA, the CDR3 is TGCGCCAGCAGCTTGGGAGCAGGGGAGAAACTGTTTTTT. It codes for CASSLGAGEKLFF.